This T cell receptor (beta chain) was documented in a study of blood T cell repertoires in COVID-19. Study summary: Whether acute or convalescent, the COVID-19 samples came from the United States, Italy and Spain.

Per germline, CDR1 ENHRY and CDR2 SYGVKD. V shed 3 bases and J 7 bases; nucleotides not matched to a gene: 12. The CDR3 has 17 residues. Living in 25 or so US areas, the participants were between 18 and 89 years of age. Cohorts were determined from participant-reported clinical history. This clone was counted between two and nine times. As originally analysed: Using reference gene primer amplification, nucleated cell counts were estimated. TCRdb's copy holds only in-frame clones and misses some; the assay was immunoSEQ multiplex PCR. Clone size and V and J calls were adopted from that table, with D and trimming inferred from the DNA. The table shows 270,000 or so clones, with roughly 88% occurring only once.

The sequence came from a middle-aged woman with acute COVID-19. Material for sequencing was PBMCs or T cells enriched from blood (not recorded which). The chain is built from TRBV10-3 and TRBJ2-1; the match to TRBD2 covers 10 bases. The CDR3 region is CAISDAGASGGWNEQFF. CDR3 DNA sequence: TGTGCCATCAGTGATGCCGGCGCTAGCGGGGGTTGGAATGAGCAGTTCTTC.